A selection of T cell receptor beta chains follows, all from one sample in a study of tumor-infiltrating lymphocytes in oesophageal squamous cell carcinoma. From the PCR reads, TCRdb called clonotypes with MiXCR, one entry per CDR3 protein. The table shows some 21,000 distinct CDR3 sequences, with 39% occurring only once. The sequencing sample was made of esophageal tumor tissue. The receptors were gathered from a male donor with esophageal squamous cell carcinoma. Both conserved end residues are part of each CDR3. Fields, in order: V gene, clone size, J gene, D gene, CDR3 DNA, CDR3 protein. D genes are given only for firm matches. Size tells how often a clone was seen (once, few, many) or the class of an expanded clone, and some rows leave it out.

V: TRBV18
size: many
J: TRBJ2-7
D: NA
DNA: TGTGCCAGCTCACCATACGTTACCTACGAGCAGTACTTC
CDR3: CASSPYVTYEQYF

V: TRBV12-3/TRBV12-4
size: medium-sized
J: TRBJ1-1
D: NA
DNA: TGTGCCAGCAAGATACGGTGGAACACTGAAGCTTTCTTT
CDR3: CASKIRWNTEAFF

V: TRBV6-9
size: NA
J: TRBJ1-1
D: NA
DNA: TGTGCCAGCGGATTGGAGATTCGAGCTTTCTTT
CDR3: CASGLEIRAFF

V: TRBV7-2
size: NA
J: TRBJ1-2
D: TRBD1
DNA: TGTGCCAGCAGCTTAGTCGGGACAGGGGGAGGCTACACCTTC
CDR3: CASSLVGTGGGYTF

V: TRBV2
size: many
J: TRBJ2-3
D: TRBD2
DNA: TGTGCCAGCAGTCGCTTGGGACTAGCGGGAGGGCAGTATTTT
CDR3: CASSRLGLAGGQYF

V: TRBV5-4
size: many
J: TRBJ2-7
D: NA
DNA: TGTGCCAGCAGCTTGTTCGGATCTTCCTACGAGCAGTACTTC
CDR3: CASSLFGSSYEQYF

V: TRBV7-2
size: NA
J: TRBJ2-3
D: NA
DNA: TGTGCCAGCAGCCCCGTAGGCCAGACAGATACGCAGTATTTT
CDR3: CASSPVGQTDTQYF

V: TRBV7-2
size: medium-sized
J: TRBJ2-5
D: TRBD1
DNA: TGTGCCAGCAGCAGGGGGCAGCAAGAGACCCAGTACTTC
CDR3: CASSRGQQETQYF

V: TRBV15
size: NA
J: TRBJ2-5
D: TRBD2
DNA: TGTGCCATCGGGACTAGCTTACAAGAGACCCAGTACTTC
CDR3: CAIGTSLQETQYF

V: TRBV19
size: few
J: TRBJ2-6
D: NA
DNA: TGTGCCAGTAGTATCAGCTCTGGGGCCAACGTCCTGACTTTC
CDR3: CASSISSGANVLTF

V: TRBV6-6
size: many
J: TRBJ2-1
D: NA
DNA: TGTGCCAGCAGTTACTCGGGGATAGGTGAGGCTAACAATGAGCAGTTCTTC
CDR3: CASSYSGIGEANNEQFF

V: TRBV6-1
size: NA
J: TRBJ1-3
D: NA
DNA: TGTGCCAGCAGCTGGACCGTCTCTGGAAACACCATATATTTT
CDR3: CASSWTVSGNTIYF

V: TRBV7-8
size: NA
J: TRBJ2-1
D: NA
DNA: TGTGCCAGCAGTTACGTCTCCAATGAGCAGTTCTTC
CDR3: CASSYVSNEQFF

V: TRBV11-3
size: large
J: TRBJ2-3
D: NA
DNA: TGTGCCAGCAGCTTAGTCGGAAGAGATACGCAGTATTTT
CDR3: CASSLVGRDTQYF

V: TRBV20-1
size: NA
J: TRBJ2-3
D: NA
DNA: TGCAGTGCTAGAGATGCGGGACTCGGCACAGATACGCAGTATTTT
CDR3: CSARDAGLGTDTQYF

V: TRBV7-4
size: NA
J: TRBJ2-1
D: NA
DNA: TGTGCCAGCAGCTTAAAAATCGCGGGATTCACCTACAATGAGCAGTTCTTC
CDR3: CASSLKIAGFTYNEQFF

V: TRBV12-3/TRBV12-4
size: many
J: TRBJ1-5
D: NA
DNA: TGTGCCAGCAGAACGGGAGACCAGCCCCAGCATTTT
CDR3: CASRTGDQPQHF

V: TRBV5-1
size: many
J: TRBJ2-1
D: TRBD2
DNA: TGCGCCAGCAGTTTTCTAGCGGGGGAAGCTGAGCAGTTCTTC
CDR3: CASSFLAGEAEQFF

V: TRBV11-2
size: NA
J: TRBJ2-1
D: NA
DNA: TGTGCCAGCAGCTTAGGGGCCAACAGGAACAATGAGCAGTTCTTC
CDR3: CASSLGANRNNEQFF

V: TRBV7-3
size: many
J: TRBJ2-2
D: NA
DNA: TGTGCCAGCAGCTTATTTGGCGGGGCCAACACCGGGGAGCTGTTTTTT
CDR3: CASSLFGGANTGELFF

V: TRBV7-6
size: few
J: TRBJ2-3
D: NA
DNA: TGTGCCAGCAGTAGGGGCGGGACGACGGCCACAGATACGCAGTATTTT
CDR3: CASSRGGTTATDTQYF

V: TRBV7-9
size: NA
J: TRBJ2-3
D: NA
DNA: TGTGCCAGCAGCTTAGATACGCAGTATTTT
CDR3: CASSLDTQYF

V: TRBV7-2
size: NA
J: TRBJ2-5
D: TRBD2
DNA: TGTGCCAGCAGCTTAGGTCCCCTAGCGGGGCAAGAGACCCAGTACTTC
CDR3: CASSLGPLAGQETQYF

V: TRBV11-2
size: medium-sized
J: TRBJ2-1
D: TRBD1
DNA: TGTGCCAGCAGCAGCCGGGACAGCTCCTACAATGAGCAGTTCTTC
CDR3: CASSSRDSSYNEQFF

V: TRBV2
size: many
J: TRBJ2-3
D: NA
DNA: TGTGCCAGCAGTGGCGCTTTTAGCACAGATACGCAGTATTTT
CDR3: CASSGAFSTDTQYF

V: TRBV19
size: NA
J: TRBJ1-1
D: NA
DNA: TGTGCCAGTAGTACCGACTCTCTCAGGGTAATGAGGGGGAACACTGAAGCTTTCTTT
CDR3: CASSTDSLRVMRGNTEAFF

V: TRBV27
size: many
J: TRBJ2-3
D: NA
DNA: TGTGCCAGCAGTCTCCAGGGGCCCCCCTCCACAGATACGCAGTATTTT
CDR3: CASSLQGPPSTDTQYF